This T cell receptor (beta chain) was sequenced during a study of response to subunit inactivated influenza vaccine. Study-wide findings and caveats: The authors suggested that few new T cells are recruited per seasonal influenza vaccination.

In its sample, this clonotype was seen a few times. No antigen is known for it. Trimming removed 0 bases from V and 3 bases from J, with 7 bases in between. The CDR3 extends over 14 amino acids. The germline CDR1 and CDR2 sequences are MNHNS and SASEGT. TCRdb ran MiXCR on the RT-PCR reads and lists one entry per CDR3 protein. The profile shows some 190,000 distinct CDR3 sequences, approximately 15% of them singletons. The receptor was derived from a man over 45 who received an inactivated influenza vaccine. This specimen consisted of CD8+ T cells sorted from PBMCs, obtained around 5 days after vaccination. V gene TRBV6-1 combines with J gene TRBJ2-3; D is perhaps TRBD1 (5 bases). The CDR3 DNA is TGTGCCAGCAGTGAAGCCCAGGGTACAGATACGCAGTATTTT. Encoded protein: CASSEAQGTDTQYF.